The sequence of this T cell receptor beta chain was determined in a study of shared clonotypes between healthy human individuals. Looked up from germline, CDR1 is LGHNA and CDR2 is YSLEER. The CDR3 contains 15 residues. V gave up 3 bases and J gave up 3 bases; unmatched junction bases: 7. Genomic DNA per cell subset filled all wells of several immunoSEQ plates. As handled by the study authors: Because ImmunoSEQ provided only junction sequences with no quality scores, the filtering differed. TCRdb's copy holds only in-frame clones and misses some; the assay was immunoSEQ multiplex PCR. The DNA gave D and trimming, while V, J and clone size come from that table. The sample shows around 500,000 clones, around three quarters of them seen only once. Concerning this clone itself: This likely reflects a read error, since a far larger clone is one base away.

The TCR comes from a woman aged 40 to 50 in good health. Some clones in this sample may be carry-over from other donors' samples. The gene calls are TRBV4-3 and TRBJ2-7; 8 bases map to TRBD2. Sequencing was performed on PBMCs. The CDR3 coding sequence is TGCGCCAGCAGCCAGTCGACTAGCGAGTTCTACGAGCAGTACTTC. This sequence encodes CASSQSTSEFYEQYF.